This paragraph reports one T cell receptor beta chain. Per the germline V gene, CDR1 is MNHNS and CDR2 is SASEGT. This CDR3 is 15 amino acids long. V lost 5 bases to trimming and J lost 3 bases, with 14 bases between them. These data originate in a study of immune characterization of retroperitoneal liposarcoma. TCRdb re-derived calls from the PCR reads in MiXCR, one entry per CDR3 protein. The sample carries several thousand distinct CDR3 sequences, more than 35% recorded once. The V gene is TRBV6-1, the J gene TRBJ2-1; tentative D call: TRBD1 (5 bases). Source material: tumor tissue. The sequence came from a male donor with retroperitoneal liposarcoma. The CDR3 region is CASSYGAGLYNEQFF. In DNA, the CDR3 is TGTGCCAGCAGTTACGGCGCAGGGCTCTACAATGAGCAGTTCTTC.